The T cell receptor (beta chain) described here comes from a study of cytotoxic CD8 clonotypes in ibrutinib-treated CLL. Overall study: For this cohort, patients were 10 to 11 relapsed/refractory and some 15 treatment-naive, while some 17 were IGHV unmutated. When averaged across all of the samples, the counts came to 255,043 productive templates and 94,082 productive rearrangements. Study-wide findings and caveats: Clonality increased at ibrutinib response, then returned toward baseline at progression. Baseline-level clonality went beyond age-matched healthy donors and moved in step with circulating CD8+ T-cell counts.

On this clone itself: What it binds is unknown.

Germline CDR1 is SGHRS and CDR2 is YFSETQ. The CDR3 is 15 residues long. The germline V and J ends were trimmed by 4 bases and 2 bases, with 13 bases remaining between them. Method: immunoSEQ multiplex PCR; TCRdb's copy keeps in-frame clones and lacks some. The data contain around 97,000 clones, 78% of them singletons. The sequenced sample was PBMCs, obtained after 12 months of ibrutinib treatment. This clonotype was obtained from a human donor with chronic lymphocytic leukemia. This chain uses TRBV5-1 with TRBJ2-1, with D maybe TRBD1 (6 bases). The CDR3 region is CASSQGSHTYNEQFF. Here the CDR3 DNA reads TGCGCCAGCAGCCAGGGGTCCCACACCTACAATGAGCAGTTCTTC.